This entry describes one T cell receptor beta chain. As yet, its antigen is unknown. The data were taken from a study of OX40 agonist ivuxolimab in advanced cancers. Overall study results and limits: Circulating CD4+ and CD8+ T cells showed clonal expansion by week 6 at 0.1 to 3.0 mg/kg. The mean number of expanded clones was higher in CD8+ T cells than in CD4+.

The CDR3 consists of 17 residues. The V and J ends lost 1 base and 4 bases respectively, with 17 bases between them. Germline CDR1 is MGHRA and CDR2 is YSYEKL. The table came from immunoSEQ multiplex PCR; TCRdb's copy has only in-frame clones and leaves some out. The repertoire consists of 77,000 or so clones, with 85% to 90% occurring once and the leading ten covering about 10%. A history of autoimmune disease or systemic immunosuppression excluded patients. The timepoints at which blood was sampled were baseline, cycle 4 day 1, and cycle 7 day 1. This chain connects TRBV4-1 to TRBJ1-5, with a tentative D call TRBD1 (5 bases). Source: CD4+ or CD8+ T cells sorted from blood, taken in a trial of the OX40 agonist ivuxolimab. This sequence was found in an adult with an advanced solid tumor such as melanoma, head and neck, liver or kidney cancer. The CDR3 DNA reads as TGCGCCAGCAGCCAAGGTTTAGACAGTGAGAGGAATCAGCCCCAGCATTTT. Amino acids: CASSQGLDSERNQPQHF.